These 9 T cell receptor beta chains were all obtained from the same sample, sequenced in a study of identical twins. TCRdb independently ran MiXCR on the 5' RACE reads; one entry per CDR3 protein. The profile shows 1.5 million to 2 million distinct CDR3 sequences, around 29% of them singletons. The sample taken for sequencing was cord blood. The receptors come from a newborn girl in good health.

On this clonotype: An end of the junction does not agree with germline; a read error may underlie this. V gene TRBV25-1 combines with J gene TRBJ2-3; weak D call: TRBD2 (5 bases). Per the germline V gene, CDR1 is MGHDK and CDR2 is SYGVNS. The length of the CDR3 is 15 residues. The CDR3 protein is CASSESQRYTDMQYF. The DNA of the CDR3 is TGTGCCAGCAGTGAATCTCAGCGGTACACAGATATGCAGTATTTT.

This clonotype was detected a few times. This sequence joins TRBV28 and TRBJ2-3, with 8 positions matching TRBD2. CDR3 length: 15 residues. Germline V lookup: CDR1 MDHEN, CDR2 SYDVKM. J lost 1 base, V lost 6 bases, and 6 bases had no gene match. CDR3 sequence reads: CASSRRAGGTDTQYF. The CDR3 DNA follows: TGTGCCAGCAGCCGGCGAGCGGGAGGCACAGATACGCAGTATTTT.

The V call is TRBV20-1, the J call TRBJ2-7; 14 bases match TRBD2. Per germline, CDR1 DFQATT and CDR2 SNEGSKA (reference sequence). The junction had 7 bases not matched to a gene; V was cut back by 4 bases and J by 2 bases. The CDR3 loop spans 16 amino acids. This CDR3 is CSAIGLAGGRPYEQYF. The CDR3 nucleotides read TGCAGTGCTATTGGACTAGCGGGAGGAAGGCCCTACGAGCAGTACTTC.

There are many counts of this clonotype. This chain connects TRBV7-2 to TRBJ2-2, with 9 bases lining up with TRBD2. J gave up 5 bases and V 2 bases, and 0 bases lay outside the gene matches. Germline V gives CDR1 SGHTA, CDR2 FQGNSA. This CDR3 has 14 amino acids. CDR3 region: CASSLTSGTGELFF. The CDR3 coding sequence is TGTGCCAGCAGCTTAACTAGCGGGACCGGGGAGCTGTTTTTT.

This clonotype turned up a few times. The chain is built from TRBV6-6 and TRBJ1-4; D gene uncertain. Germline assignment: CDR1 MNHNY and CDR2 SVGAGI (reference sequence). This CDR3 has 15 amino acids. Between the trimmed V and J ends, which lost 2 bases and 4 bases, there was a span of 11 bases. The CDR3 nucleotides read TGTGCCAGCAGTTACCTCGGCCAGAGTAATGAAAAACTGTTTTTT. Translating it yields CASSYLGQSNEKLFF.

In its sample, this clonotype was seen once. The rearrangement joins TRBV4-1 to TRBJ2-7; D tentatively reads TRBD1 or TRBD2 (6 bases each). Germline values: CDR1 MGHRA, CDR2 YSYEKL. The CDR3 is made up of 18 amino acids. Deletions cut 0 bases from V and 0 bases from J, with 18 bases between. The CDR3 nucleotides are TGCGCCAGCAGCCAAGATCCGAGAAGGGGGGTCAGCTCCTACGAGCAGTACTTC. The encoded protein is CASSQDPRRGVSSYEQYF.

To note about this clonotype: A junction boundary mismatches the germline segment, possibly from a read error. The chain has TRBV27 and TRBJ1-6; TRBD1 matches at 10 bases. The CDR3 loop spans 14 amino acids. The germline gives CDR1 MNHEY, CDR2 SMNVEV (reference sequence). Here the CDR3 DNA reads TGTGCCAGCAACGACAGGGGGCATAATTCACCCCCCCACTTT. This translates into CASNDRGHNSPPHF.

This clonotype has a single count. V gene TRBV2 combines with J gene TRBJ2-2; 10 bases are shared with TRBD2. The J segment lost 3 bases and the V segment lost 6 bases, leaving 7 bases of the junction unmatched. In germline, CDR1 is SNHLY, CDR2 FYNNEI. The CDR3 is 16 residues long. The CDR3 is CASSLLAGVDTGELFF. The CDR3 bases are TGTGCCAGCAGCCTTCTAGCGGGAGTAGACACCGGGGAGCTGTTTTTT.

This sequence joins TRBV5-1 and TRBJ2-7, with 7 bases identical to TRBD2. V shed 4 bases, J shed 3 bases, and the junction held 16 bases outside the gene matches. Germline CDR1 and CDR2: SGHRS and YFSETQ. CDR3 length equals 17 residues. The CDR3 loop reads CASSPWLGLDRIYEQYF. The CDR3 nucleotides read TGCGCCAGCAGCCCGTGGCTAGGACTAGATCGGATCTACGAGCAGTACTTC.